Shown below are 25 T cell receptor beta chains from a single sample sequenced in a study of T cell responses to AZD1222 COVID-19 vaccine. Clones were read by immunoSEQ multiplex PCR, and TCRdb kept only the in-frame ones, dropping some. The sample holds 90,000 to 110,000 clones, roughly 90% seen once. The source material was peripheral blood, sampled on day 0 of AZD1222 vaccination. All receptors come from an adult in good health.

The genes are TRBV24-1 and TRBJ2-1; TRBD2 aligns across 10 bases. The CDR3 has 17 amino acids. The V and J ends lost 6 bases and 8 bases, in that order; junction bases with no gene match: 15. Germline CDR1 KGHDR, CDR2 SFDVKD. The CDR3 region has the DNA TGTGCCACCAGTAGCCCAGGGGCTAGCGGGAGAAAGGATGAGCAGTTCTTC. As protein: CATSSPGASGRKDEQFF.

The chain links TRBV7-9 to TRBJ2-5, with TRBD2 as a possible D gene (7 bases). This CDR3 has 14 residues. The V end was cut by 5 bases, the J end by 5 bases, with 15 bases between. Per the germline V gene, CDR1 is SEHNR and CDR2 is FQNEAQ (reference sequence). The CDR3: CASSRGGFGETQYF. CDR3 nucleotides: TGTGCCAGCAGCAGGGGGGGCTTTGGTGAGACCCAGTACTTC.

CDR3 in amino acids: CASSQAGLLVGFF. CDR3 bases: TGCGCCAGCAGCCAGGCGGGACTTTTAGTAGGTTTCTTT. V gene TRBV4-1 combines with J gene TRBJ1-1; D is possibly TRBD1 (5 bases). V shed 3 bases and J shed 13 bases, with 18 bases lying between them. The germline CDR1 and CDR2 sequences are MGHRA and YSYEKL. The CDR3 contains 13 residues.

In this sample, this clone turned up once. This rearrangement joins TRBV5-1 to TRBJ1-2; 8 nucleotides align to TRBD1. CDR1 SGHRS and CDR2 YFSETQ come from the germline V gene. The CDR3 contains 19 residues. V lost 1 base and J lost 3; bases outside the gene matches: 17. The CDR3 sequence is CASSLPGQGGQPADYGYTF. The CDR3, as DNA: TGCGCCAGCAGCTTGCCTGGACAGGGAGGTCAACCGGCGGACTATGGCTACACCTTC. Filled out from reference TRBV5-1 and TRBJ1-2, the complete variable domain reads KAGVTQTPRYLIKTRGQQVTLSCSPISGHRSVSWYQQTPGQGLQFLFEYFSETQRNKGNFPGRFSGRQFSNSRSEMNVSTLELGDSALYLCASSLPGQGGQPADYGYTFGSGTRLTVV.

The rearrangement links TRBV11-2 to TRBJ2-7, with 7 bases that match TRBD2. Trimming at V came to 3 bases and at J to 2 bases, leaving 13 bases not matched to a gene. The V gene's germline CDR1 is SGHAT and CDR2 FQNNGV. This CDR3 spans 17 amino acids. The CDR3 bases are TGTGCCAGCAGCTTTAGGTTAGCCGGGACTACTACCTACGAGCAGTACTTC. Protein: CASSFRLAGTTTYEQYF.

This chain uses TRBV4-2 with TRBJ2-2, with unresolved D. Looked up from germline, CDR1 is LGHNA and CDR2 is YNFKEQ. The CDR3 contains 16 residues. Trimming removed 0 bases at V and 5 bases at J, with 13 bases between. The CDR3 sequence: CASSQDSSLGTGELFF. Here the CDR3 DNA reads TGTGCCAGCAGCCAAGACAGTTCCTTGGGTACCGGGGAGCTGTTTTTT.

This sequence joins TRBV4-3 and TRBJ2-1; D might be TRBD1 (5 bases). V was pared by 0 bases and J by 1 base, with 10 bases between. Germline lookup yields CDR1 LGHNA and CDR2 YSLEER. The CDR3 is 16 residues long. The CDR3 DNA follows: TGCGCCAGCAGCCAAGAGTTAGGGGATTCCTACAATGAGCAGTTCTTC. As protein: CASSQELGDSYNEQFF.

This clone was counted once. The chain recombines TRBV11-3 with TRBJ2-1; 13 nucleotides align to TRBD2. Germline assignment: CDR1 SGHNT and CDR2 YENEEA. This CDR3 has 15 amino acids. The V gene end was trimmed by 5 bases and the J gene end by 9 bases; junction bases not matched to a gene: 7. The CDR3 reads CASSPRLAGGGEQFF. The DNA for the CDR3 is TGTGCCAGCAGCCCCCGACTAGCGGGGGGTGGTGAGCAGTTCTTC.

The rearrangement links TRBV19 to TRBJ1-1, with D perhaps TRBD1 (5 bases). The CDR3 has 16 residues. V shed 4 bases and J shed 4 bases, with 19 bases lying between them. Germline assignment: CDR1 LNHDA and CDR2 SQIVND (reference sequence). The CDR3 coding sequence is TGTGCCAGTAGTAGAGCATCGACGGGCGGGGGCACTGAAGCTTTCTTT. It specifies CASSRASTGGGTEAFF.

This clone was recorded once. This sequence joins TRBV11-3 and TRBJ1-1; D unresolved. Between the trimmed V and J ends, which lost 3 bases and 6 bases, there was a span of 8 bases. The CDR3 loop spans 12 amino acids. Germline V gives CDR1 SGHNT, CDR2 YENEEA. CDR3 DNA: TGTGCCAGCAGCTTCCCCCGCGCTGAAGCTTTCTTT. This translates into CASSFPRAEAFF.

This clone was picked up one time. This rearrangement joins TRBV7-2 to TRBJ2-7, with 8 bases lining up with TRBD1. The ends lost 1 base at V and 4 bases at J; junction bases unmatched: 6. The V gene's germline CDR1 is SGHTA and CDR2 FQGNSA. This CDR3 has 15 residues. CDR3 sequence reads: CASSLVGQGEYEQYF. The CDR3 region has the DNA TGTGCCAGCAGCTTAGTCGGACAGGGCGAGTACGAGCAGTACTTC.

This clone was counted a few times. The chain employs TRBV11-3 and TRBJ2-2, with 11 bases lining up with TRBD1. Germline V lookup: CDR1 SGHNT, CDR2 YENEEA. V trimming: 6 bases; J trimming: 4 bases; junction bases outside the gene matches: 4. The CDR3 runs 15 residues. CDR3 loop: CASRTGTGGTGELFF. CDR3 nucleotide sequence: TGTGCCAGCAGGACCGGGACAGGGGGCACCGGGGAGCTGTTTTTT.

The rearrangement joins TRBV24-1 to TRBJ1-1; maybe TRBD1 (5 bases). V dropped 0 bases and J dropped 6 bases, with 13 bases sitting between them. Germline loops: CDR1 KGHDR, CDR2 SFDVKD. This CDR3 spans 15 amino acids. This CDR3 reads CATSDLPVEGPEAFF. The CDR3 coding sequence is TGTGCCACCAGTGATTTGCCCGTAGAGGGGCCTGAAGCTTTCTTT.

This clone was detected a few times. The rearrangement links TRBV28 to TRBJ1-4; D remains unclear. The germline gives CDR1 MDHEN, CDR2 SYDVKM. V was shortened by 3 bases and J by 5 bases, with 16 bases between the two germline ends. This CDR3 contains 16 residues. In nucleotides, the CDR3 is TGTGCCAGCAGTTTCTTCGTCGGACCGATGAATGAAAAACTGTTTTTT. This gives the protein CASSFFVGPMNEKLFF.

The chain has TRBV7-9 and TRBJ1-2; possibly TRBD1 for D (5 bases). CDR3 length equals 18 residues. Between the trimmed V and J ends, which lost 3 bases and 3 bases, there was a span of 23 bases. Germline CDR1 SEHNR, CDR2 FQNEAQ (reference sequence). CDR3 amino acids: CASSFGLVGLQPDYGYTF. The CDR3 bases are TGTGCCAGCAGCTTTGGTCTGGTGGGGCTGCAACCAGACTATGGCTACACCTTC.

The CDR3, as DNA: TGTGCCAGCAGTTACAGATTGGGACCTCAGAACACTGAAGCTTTCTTT. Its protein is CASSYRLGPQNTEAFF. The chain links TRBV6-6 to TRBJ1-1; tentative D call: TRBD1 (5 bases). With 2 bases removed from V and 1 base from J, the gap between germline ends came to 14 bases. Germline CDR1 reads MNHNY; CDR2 reads SVGAGI (reference sequence). There are 16 residues in the CDR3.

This clone was observed a few times. The chain combines TRBV6-2 or TRBV6-3 with TRBJ2-3; possible D gene TRBD2, 5 bases. V lost 5 bases and J lost 8, with 17 bases in between. From germline, CDR1 is MNHEY and CDR2 SVGEGT. The CDR3 contains 14 residues. Here the CDR3 DNA reads TGTGCCAGCAGTGGACGGTCGAATGGAGGTACGCAGTATTTT. Protein sequence: CASSGRSNGGTQYF.

The V and J genes are TRBV6-6 and TRBJ1-2, with D possibly matching TRBD1 (5 bases). CDR1 and CDR2 from the germline V gene are MNHNY and SVGAGI (reference sequence). Trimming removed 5 bases at V and 4 bases at J, with 17 bases between. The CDR3 loop spans 15 amino acids. The CDR3 loop reads CASSPSGVPSYGYTF. CDR3 coding DNA: TGTGCCAGCAGTCCGTCGGGGGTCCCTTCCTATGGCTACACCTTC.

V is TRBV28 and J is TRBJ1-6; 7 nucleotides line up with TRBD1. CDR3 length: 14 residues. Looked up from germline, CDR1 is MDHEN and CDR2 is SYDVKM. V was clipped by 4 bases and J by 6 bases; unmatched bases: 3. This CDR3 is CASSSGQINSPLHF. CDR3 nucleotide sequence: TGTGCCAGCAGTTCGGGACAGATTAATTCACCCCTCCACTTT.

This CDR3 is CATAGTVSSPLHF. The CDR3 DNA reads TGCGCCACAGCTGGGACAGTTTCCTCACCCCTCCACTTT. This rearrangement joins TRBV10-2 to TRBJ1-6, with 7 bases identical to TRBD1. CDR3 length equals 13 residues. After removal of 10 bases from V and 10 bases from J, the junction contained 10 bases not matched to a gene. The germline gives CDR1 WSHSY, CDR2 SAAADI.

A single count supports this clone. The chain uses TRBV20-1 and TRBJ2-1; 11 bases are a match to TRBD2. V trimming: 8 bases; J trimming: 7 bases; junction bases outside the gene matches: 1. This CDR3 has 11 amino acids. CDR1 is DFQATT, CDR2 SNEGSKA, per germline (reference sequence). The CDR3 protein is CSRLAGNEQFF. CDR3 coding DNA: TGCAGTAGACTAGCGGGGAATGAGCAGTTCTTC.

The CDR3 bases are TGTGCCAGCAGTGATGGGGCTAGCGGCGGGACCGGGGAGCTGTTTTTT. Residues: CASSDGASGGTGELFF. The chain has TRBV2 and TRBJ2-2, with TRBD2 identical over 7 bases. With V trimmed by 3 bases and J by 5 bases, 9 bases remained unmatched. Germline values: CDR1 SNHLY, CDR2 FYNNEI. This CDR3 is built from 16 residues. Looking up the rest from reference TRBV2 and TRBJ2-2 gives the full variable domain: EPEVTQTPSHQVTQMGQEVILRCVPISNHLYFYWYRQILGQKVEFLVSFYNNEISEKSEIFDDQFSVERPDGSNFTLKIRSTKLEDSAMYFCASSDGASGGTGELFFGEGSRLTVL.

This clone was seen a single time. The chain recombines TRBV7-3 with TRBJ1-1; tentative D call: TRBD1 (5 bases). CDR3 size: 14 residues. Per the germline V gene, CDR1 is SGHTA and CDR2 is FQGTGA. Between the trimmed V and J ends, which lost 5 bases and 5 bases, there was a span of 15 bases. DNA of the CDR3: TGTGCCAGCAGCCGGGAGGGGAGGATTACTGAAGCTTTCTTT. Its protein product is CASSREGRITEAFF.

V is TRBV7-9 and J is TRBJ2-3; D not resolved. This CDR3 has 14 amino acids. CDR1 and CDR2 from the germline V gene are SEHNR and FQNEAQ (reference sequence). Trimming took off 5 bases at V and 4 bases at J, with 13 bases between the two ends. The CDR3 DNA reads as TGTGCCAGCAGCCCCGCATATGTCGCAGATACGCAGTATTTT. Translation gives CASSPAYVADTQYF. The full variable domain, its missing parts supplied by reference TRBV7-9 and TRBJ2-3, is DTGVSQNPRHKITKRGQNVTFRCDPISEHNRLYWYRQTLGQGPEFLTYFQNEAQLEKSRLLSDRFSAERPKGSFSTLEIQRTEQGDSAMYLCASSPAYVADTQYFGPGTRLTVL.

A single count supports this clone. V usage is TRBV7-9 and J usage is TRBJ2-1; 7 nucleotides agree with TRBD2. The germline CDR1 and CDR2 sequences are SEHNR and FQNEAQ (reference sequence). After removal of 3 bases from V and 0 bases from J, the junction contained 5 bases not matched to a gene. This CDR3 has 16 amino acids. The CDR3 DNA follows: TGTGCCAGCAGCTTTGAGCGGGGCCCCTCCTACAATGAGCAGTTCTTC. It translates to CASSFERGPSYNEQFF. The whole variable domain, remainder taken from reference TRBV7-9 and TRBJ2-1, is DTGVSQNPRHKITKRGQNVTFRCDPISEHNRLYWYRQTLGQGPEFLTYFQNEAQLEKSRLLSDRFSAERPKGSFSTLEIQRTEQGDSAMYLCASSFERGPSYNEQFFGPGTRLTVL.